This T cell receptor (beta chain) was retrieved from a study of blood T cell repertoires in COVID-19 (dated by TCRdb to the early 2020s). Regarding the research as a whole: Samples covering the acute and convalescent phases of COVID-19 were provided by collaborators in the United States, Italy and Spain. The prospective study material was composed of cDNA or gDNA derived from T cells, B-cell-depleted T cells, or PBMCs. The dataset comprised deeply sampled blood TCRbeta repertoires from subjects exposed to, actively infected with, or recovered from COVID-19. A freely available public database, intended as a resource for researchers studying the immune response to SARS-CoV-2, is where the repertoires were released. Samples were obtained from the ongoing ImmuneRACE study (first 160 participants) and from over 1,000 subjects provided by 6 global collaborators. The sample metadata nearly always contained a de-identified subject ID, COVID-19 status, age in years and sex. HLA class I and class II types, where available, came from metadata supplied by the sample provider rather than from assay-based typing.

Collaborating institutions collected whole blood in K2EDTA tubes following their own protocols. Collaborator samples were shipped for TCRbeta analysis as frozen whole blood, isolated PBMCs, or DNA extracted from either sample type. Regarding this clone: Its antigen remains undetermined. No quality values exist for individual bases; no much larger clone is one base distant.

TCRbeta CDR3 regions were amplified from genomic DNA using the immunoSEQ Assay, a bias-controlled multiplex PCR. Regarding the original processing steps: The number of nucleated cells in each sample was estimated from the amplification of reference gene primers within the assay. Sequence reads were collapsed and filtered to measure the absolute abundance of every unique TCRbeta CDR3 rearrangement. For each sample, productive Simpson clonality was calculated by taking the square root of Simpson's diversity index across productive rearrangements. What TCRdb holds here is the immuneACCESS table cut down to in-frame rearrangements. Part of the clones is not present; checked against another copy, under half of the missing clones reflect an unresolved V gene, and the others are unexplained. The V and J calls and clone size are taken from that table; D and trimming were inferred from the DNA. Across this sample there are about 280,000 clones, with 85% seen only once. The ten largest clones capture more than 4.5% of the sample.

V lost 6 bases and J lost 9 bases; the stretch between them is 30 bases long. CDR1 SNHLY and CDR2 FYNNEI are derived from the germline V gene. The CDR3 goes from the cysteine to the phenylalanine over 18 residues. Just CDR3 DNA is preserved here, 54 bases in frame from base 1. The paper's findings and limits, for the study overall: How much clinical and demographic metadata was included differed by source and by participant, and the metadata was provided uncurated.

The chain links TRBV2 with TRBJ1-5; tentative D gene TRBD1, with 6 bases matching. The clonotype comes from a man in his fifties with active or convalescent COVID-19. The sequenced material came from peripheral blood. The CDR3 loop reads CASSDLLVQGISGGPQHF. The nucleotide sequence is TGTGCCAGCAGCGACCTCCTCGTACAGGGAATCTCCGGCGGGCCCCAGCATTTT.